These 30 T cell receptor beta chains were all obtained from the same sample, sequenced in a study of Ad26.COV2.S vaccination and SARS-CoV-2 variants. Only in-frame clones appear in the TCRdb table, and some are missing; sequencing was by immunoSEQ multiplex PCR. The table has hundreds of thousands of clones, 86% seen once; the top ten hold approximately 12%. Stated treatment: about 20 received Ad26.COV2.S at low or high dose, single or two shots; roughly five received placebo; per-sample allocation not given. The study sampled participants on day 63 after the first vaccine or placebo injection. The material was peripheral blood, obtained in a trial of Ad26.COV2.S vaccine versus placebo. Receptors were obtained from a person aged 18 to 65 who received the Ad26.COV2.S COVID-19 vaccine or a placebo.

V is TRBV18 and J is TRBJ2-5; 11 nucleotides match TRBD2. J was trimmed by 2 bases and V by 3 bases; bases with no gene match: 11. The CDR3 runs 18 residues. Germline CDR1 is KGHSH and CDR2 is LQKENI. CDR3 DNA sequence: TGTGCCAGCTCACCGTATGATGGGACTAGCGGATTACAAGAGACCCAGTACTTC. It translates to CASSPYDGTSGLQETQYF. The full variable domain, with the rest looked up from reference TRBV18 and TRBJ2-5, is NAGVMQNPRHLVRRRGQEARLRCSPMKGHSHVYWYRQLPEEGLKFMVYLQKENIIDESGMPKERFSAEFPKEGPSILRIQQVVRGDSAAYFCASSPYDGTSGLQETQYFGPGTRLLVL.

The rearrangement uses TRBV5-5 and TRBJ2-1; D is unresolved. The CDR3 has 13 amino acids. Trimming removed 0 bases from V and 2 bases from J, with 3 bases in between. Germline V gives CDR1 SGHKS, CDR2 YYEKEE (reference sequence). CDR3 protein: CASSLGTYNEQFF. CDR3 DNA sequence: TGTGCCAGCAGCTTGGGTACCTACAATGAGCAGTTCTTC.

The CDR3, as DNA: TGTGCCAGCAGCCCAACTGGGGTAGCGGGAAGCTCCTACGAGCAGTACTTC. This encodes CASSPTGVAGSSYEQYF. This chain connects TRBV9 to TRBJ2-7; 8 nucleotides agree with TRBD2. CDR1 is SGDLS and CDR2 is YYNGEE in the germline V gene. The CDR3 consists of 17 residues. The V segment lost 4 bases and the J segment 0 bases; nucleotides outside the gene matches: 12.

J is TRBJ2-4 and V is TRBV7-2; TRBD2 matches at 7 bases. This CDR3 comprises 14 residues. V gave up 5 bases and J gave up 7 bases; unmatched junction bases: 8. From germline, CDR1 is SGHTA and CDR2 FQGNSA. The CDR3 DNA follows: TGTGCCAGCAGCCCAGGGCGGGGAGGGAACATTCAGTACTTC. Protein product: CASSPGRGGNIQYF.

The chain couples TRBV28 to TRBJ2-7, with TRBD1 matching over 11 bases. With 1 base clipped from V and 3 bases from J, the junction kept 2 bases outside the gene matches. The CDR3 consists of 15 residues. Germline CDR1 is MDHEN and CDR2 is SYDVKM. The CDR3 nucleotides are TGTGCCAGCAGTTTATACGGGACAGGGGGCTACGAGCAGTACTTC. Encoded protein: CASSLYGTGGYEQYF.

The chain employs TRBV28 and TRBJ1-1; D may be TRBD1 (6 bases). V gave up 3 bases and J gave up 3 bases, with 17 bases separating them. There are 16 residues in the CDR3. Germline CDR1 and CDR2: MDHEN and SYDVKM. CDR3: CASSFVTGTVDTEAFF. CDR3 in DNA: TGTGCCAGCAGTTTTGTAACAGGGACGGTAGACACTGAAGCTTTCTTT. Together with reference TRBV28 and TRBJ1-1, the CDR3 gives the full variable domain: DVKVTQSSRYLVKRTGEKVFLECVQDMDHENMFWYRQDPGLGLRLIYFSYDVKMKEKGDIPEGYSVSREKKERFSLILESASTNQTSMYLCASSFVTGTVDTEAFFGQGTRLTVV.

The V and J genes are TRBV5-4 and TRBJ2-7; D gene uncertain. The CDR3 is 14 residues long. V was shortened by 3 bases and J by 0 bases, with 10 bases between the two germline ends. Germline V CDR1 and CDR2: SGHNT, YYREEE (reference sequence). In nucleotides, the CDR3 is TGTGCCAGCAGCTCCAGCCAGAACTCCTACGAGCAGTACTTC. Protein sequence: CASSSSQNSYEQYF. The whole variable domain, filled in from reference TRBV5-4 and TRBJ2-7, reads ETGVTQSPTHLIKTRGQQVTLRCSSQSGHNTVSWYQQALGQGPQFIFQYYREEENGRGNFPPRFSGLQFPNYSSELNVNALELDDSALYLCASSSSQNSYEQYFGPGTRLTVT.

This sequence joins TRBV18 and TRBJ1-1; D possibly corresponds to TRBD1 (5 bases). The germline V gene encodes CDR1 KGHSH and CDR2 LQKENI. The CDR3 sequence is 13 residues long. V lost 5 bases to trimming and J lost 4 bases, with 11 bases between them. CDR3 sequence (DNA): TGTGCCAGCTCAGTGGGGGAGTCCACTGAAGCTTTCTTT. Translation gives CASSVGESTEAFF.

This sequence joins TRBV2 and TRBJ2-7; 12 nucleotides match TRBD2. Germline V lookup: CDR1 SNHLY, CDR2 FYNNEI. CDR3 length equals 13 residues. Trimming cost V 8 bases and J 6 bases; bases outside gene matches: 5. Here the CDR3 DNA reads TGTGCCAGCGGAACTAGCGGGAGGCGCGAGCAGTACTTC. Translated: CASGTSGRREQYF.

The chain combines TRBV2 with TRBJ2-4; 8 bases match TRBD2. V shed 2 bases and J 3 bases; nucleotides not matched to a gene: 12. Germline V gene lookup returns CDR1 SNHLY and CDR2 FYNNEI. The CDR3 loop spans 18 amino acids. DNA for the CDR3: TGTGCCAGCAGTGAAAGGTCGCGAGCGGGGGCCGTCAAAAACATTCAGTACTTC. Translating it yields CASSERSRAGAVKNIQYF.

The chain combines TRBV6-5 with TRBJ2-2; D gene uncertain. The germline V gene has CDR1 MNHEY and CDR2 SVGAGI. The CDR3 is made up of 15 amino acids. V was pared by 0 bases and J by 8 bases, with 13 bases between. CDR3 DNA sequence: TGTGCCAGCAGTTACTCGACACGTGGTGGGGGGGAGCTGTTTTTT. Residues: CASSYSTRGGGELFF.

The V call is TRBV18, the J call TRBJ1-1; TRBD1 matches 11 bases. V dropped 3 bases and J dropped 4; count of bases not matched to a gene: 7. CDR1 is KGHSH and CDR2 is LQKENI in the germline V gene. The CDR3 has 16 amino acids. CDR3 sequence: CASSPRTGGLRTEAFF. CDR3 in DNA: TGTGCCAGCTCACCGAGGACAGGGGGCTTGCGCACTGAAGCTTTCTTT.

This CDR3 is CASSQVGNEQFF. CDR3 DNA: TGTGCCAGCAGCCAAGTAGGGAATGAGCAGTTCTTC. The gene calls are TRBV4-2 and TRBJ2-1; no firm D call. This CDR3 is built from 12 residues. Trimming cost V 1 base and J 7 bases, with 5 bases left between them. Per germline, CDR1 LGHNA and CDR2 YNFKEQ.

The chain recombines TRBV12-3 or TRBV12-4 with TRBJ2-7; D is unresolved. V was trimmed by 6 bases and J by 0 bases, leaving 3 bases between them. This CDR3 has 11 residues. DNA of the CDR3: TGTGCCAGCAGCAACTCCTACGAGCAGTACTTC. Translating it yields CASSNSYEQYF.

The chain combines TRBV7-2 with TRBJ2-3; D call uncertain. The CDR3 length is 13 residues. V lost 5 bases, J lost 2 bases, and 8 bases lay in between. Germline CDR1 and CDR2: SGHTA and FQGNSA. The CDR3 sequence: CASSPLNTDTQYF. The CDR3 DNA reads as TGTGCCAGCAGCCCCTTAAACACAGATACGCAGTATTTT.

This clone was seen more than once but under ten times. The gene calls are TRBV5-6 and TRBJ2-3, with 7 bases lining up with TRBD2. V lost 4 bases, J lost 1 base, and 6 bases stayed unmatched. This CDR3 contains 15 residues. From germline, CDR1 is SGHDT and CDR2 YYEEEE. CDR3 sequence: CASSRTSGRTDTQYF. CDR3 coding DNA: TGTGCCAGCAGCAGGACTAGTGGTCGCACAGATACGCAGTATTTT.

This sequence joins TRBV6-4 and TRBJ1-1; D is undetermined. The CDR3 consists of 13 residues. In germline, CDR1 is MRHNA, CDR2 SNTAGT. Trimming removed 0 bases from V and 3 bases from J, with 5 bases in between. CDR3 loop: CASSDSLYTEAFF. The CDR3 nucleotides read TGTGCCAGCAGTGACTCGTTATACACTGAAGCTTTCTTT.

The gene calls are TRBV12-3 or TRBV12-4 and TRBJ1-2, with D hard to call. The CDR3 has 13 amino acids. Trimming cost V 3 bases and J 5 bases, with 10 bases left between them. The CDR3 sequence is CASSLGGQYGYTF. The CDR3 DNA is TGTGCCAGCAGTTTGGGCGGTCAATATGGCTACACCTTC.

The V call is TRBV10-3, the J call TRBJ2-5; 8 positions agree with TRBD1. The V and J ends lost 6 bases and 5 bases, in that order; junction bases with no gene match: 11. The CDR3 spans 15 residues. CDR1 is ENHRY and CDR2 is SYGVKD in the germline V gene. CDR3 bases: TGTGCCATCAGCTCGCGGACAGGGCGGTTTGAGACCCAGTACTTC. It translates to CAISSRTGRFETQYF.

CDR3 protein: CASSEEGVRQPQHF. Written as DNA, the CDR3 is TGTGCCAGCAGTGAGGAGGGGGTAAGGCAGCCCCAGCATTTT. This chain uses TRBV6-4 with TRBJ1-5, with D perhaps TRBD1 (6 bases). Trimming pared 3 bases from V and 7 bases from J, leaving 13 bases between. This CDR3 is 14 amino acids long. Germline CDR1 is MRHNA and CDR2 is SNTAGT.

The CDR3 region has the DNA TGTGCCACCAGTGATTTGACAGGGGGGAACACCGGGGAGCTGTTTTTT. This translates into CATSDLTGGNTGELFF. V and J are TRBV24-1 and TRBJ2-2, with TRBD1 matching 8 bases. V lost 0 bases and J lost 1; bases outside the gene matches: 0. The CDR3 runs to 16 residues. From germline, CDR1 is KGHDR and CDR2 SFDVKD.

V gene TRBV7-9 combines with J gene TRBJ1-4, with 7 bases identical to TRBD1. The CDR3 extends over 15 amino acids. Germline V gene lookup returns CDR1 SEHNR and CDR2 FQNEAQ (reference sequence). J lost 8 bases, V lost 5 bases, and 11 bases had no gene match. CDR3 DNA: TGTGCCAGCAGCCTGGGACAGCCCATGAGGGAAAAACTGTTTTTT. This gives the protein CASSLGQPMREKLFF.

The chain joins TRBV5-8 to TRBJ2-5; D perhaps matches TRBD2 (5 bases). The ends were cut back, 1 base at V and 0 bases at J, with 7 bases in the middle. Germline V gene sequence: CDR1 SGHTS, CDR2 YDEGEE. There are 14 residues in the CDR3. The CDR3 bases are TGTGCCAGCAGCTTGCCCGGGGACCAAGAGACCCAGTACTTC. It specifies CASSLPGDQETQYF.

With regard to this clone: The DNA is omitted, as the CDR3 cannot be located on it reliably, and the CDR3 follows TCRdb's listing. The V call is TRBV24-1, the J call TRBJ2-5; TRBD1 was called by the table and not checked on the DNA. Germline V gene lookup returns CDR1 KGHDR and CDR2 SFDVKD. 18 amino acids form the CDR3, both terminal residues included. CDR3 protein: CATSDFGTGNPSAPFMYF.

The rearrangement uses TRBV7-9 and TRBJ2-7; TRBD2 aligns across 9 bases. Germline assignment: CDR1 SEHNR and CDR2 FQNEAQ (reference sequence). The CDR3 length is 15 residues. Unmatched junction bases numbered 5, after V lost 1 base and J lost 4 bases. The CDR3 here is CASSLGSAGGYEQYF. CDR3 bases: TGTGCCAGCAGCTTAGGTTCCGCGGGAGGGTACGAGCAGTACTTC.

The chain employs TRBV27 and TRBJ1-4; no reliable D call. Trimming shortened V by 6 bases and J by 0 bases, and 8 bases separated the two germline ends. Germline V gene data show CDR1 as MNHEY and CDR2 as SMNVEV (reference sequence). This CDR3 has 14 amino acids. The chain's CDR3 is CASSARSTNEKLFF. CDR3 in DNA: TGTGCCAGCAGCGCCAGGTCAACTAATGAAAAACTGTTTTTT. The variable domain in full, completed from reference TRBV27 and TRBJ1-4, reads EAQVTQNPRYLITVTGKKLTVTCSQNMNHEYMSWYRQDPGLGLRQIYYSMNVEVTDKGDVPEGYKVSRKEKRNFPLILESPSPNQTSLYFCASSARSTNEKLFFGSGTQLSVL.

This clone showed up just once. V and J are TRBV7-8 and TRBJ2-3; TRBD2 matches at 8 bases. Germline CDR1 reads SGHVS; CDR2 reads FQNEAQ. The junction had 12 bases not matched to a gene; V was cut back by 5 bases and J by 2 bases. The CDR3 is made up of 17 amino acids. The CDR3 spells CASSPQLGGAPTDTQYF. CDR3 nucleotides: TGTGCCAGCAGCCCACAACTCGGGGGGGCCCCCACAGATACGCAGTATTTT.

V and J are TRBV28 and TRBJ1-5; D is unclear. The CDR3 runs to 15 residues. With 2 bases removed from V and 0 bases from J, the gap between germline ends came to 8 bases. Germline V CDR1 and CDR2: MDHEN, SYDVKM. CDR3 in amino acids: CASSLPGDSNQPQHF. The CDR3 nucleotides are TGTGCCAGCAGTTTACCTGGGGATAGCAATCAGCCCCAGCATTTT. Looking up the rest from reference TRBV28 and TRBJ1-5 gives the full variable domain: DVKVTQSSRYLVKRTGEKVFLECVQDMDHENMFWYRQDPGLGLRLIYFSYDVKMKEKGDIPEGYSVSREKKERFSLILESASTNQTSMYLCASSLPGDSNQPQHFGDGTRLSIL.

The rearrangement links TRBV5-5 to TRBJ2-1; TRBD2 agrees at 12 bases. In germline, CDR1 is SGHKS, CDR2 YYEKEE (reference sequence). CDR3 length equals 16 residues. The J segment lost 3 bases and the V segment lost 0 bases, leaving 1 base of the junction unmatched. This chain's CDR3 is CASSLATSGSYNEQFF. The DNA of the CDR3 is TGTGCCAGCAGCTTGGCGACTAGCGGGAGCTACAATGAGCAGTTCTTC.

This clone was seen once. The chain is built from TRBV19 and TRBJ2-7; possibly TRBD2 for D (6 bases). V lost 5 bases and J lost 3, with 11 bases in between. The germline gives CDR1 LNHDA, CDR2 SQIVND (reference sequence). This CDR3 spans 13 amino acids. This CDR3 reads CASSREIFYEQYF. DNA for the CDR3: TGTGCCAGTAGTCGGGAGATTTTCTACGAGCAGTACTTC.